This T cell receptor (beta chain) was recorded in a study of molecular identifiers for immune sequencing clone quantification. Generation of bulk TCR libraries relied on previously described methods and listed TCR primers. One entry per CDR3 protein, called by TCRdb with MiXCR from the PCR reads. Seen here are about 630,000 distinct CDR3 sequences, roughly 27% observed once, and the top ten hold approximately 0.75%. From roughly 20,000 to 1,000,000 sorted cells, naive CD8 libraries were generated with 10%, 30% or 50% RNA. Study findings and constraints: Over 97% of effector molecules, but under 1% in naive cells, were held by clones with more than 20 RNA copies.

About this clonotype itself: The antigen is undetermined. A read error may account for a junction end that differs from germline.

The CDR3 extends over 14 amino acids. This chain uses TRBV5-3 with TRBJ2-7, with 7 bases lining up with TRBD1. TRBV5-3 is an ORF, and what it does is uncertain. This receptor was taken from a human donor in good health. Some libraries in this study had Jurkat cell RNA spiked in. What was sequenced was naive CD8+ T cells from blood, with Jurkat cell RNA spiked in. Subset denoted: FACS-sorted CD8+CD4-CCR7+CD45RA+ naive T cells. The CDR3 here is CASSFETGLYEQYF. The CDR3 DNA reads TGTGCCAGCAGCTTCGAGACAGGGCTTTACGAGCAGTACTTC.